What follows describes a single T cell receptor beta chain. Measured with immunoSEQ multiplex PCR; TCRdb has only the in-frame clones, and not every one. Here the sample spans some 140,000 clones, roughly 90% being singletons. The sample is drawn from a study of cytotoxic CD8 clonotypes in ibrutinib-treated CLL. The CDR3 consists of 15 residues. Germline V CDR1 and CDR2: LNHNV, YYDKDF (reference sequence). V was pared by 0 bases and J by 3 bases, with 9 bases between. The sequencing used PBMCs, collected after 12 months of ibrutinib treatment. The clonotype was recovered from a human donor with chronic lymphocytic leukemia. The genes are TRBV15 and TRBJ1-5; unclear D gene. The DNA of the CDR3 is TGTGCCACCAGCAGAGATCGGGCAGTCAATCAGCCCCAGCATTTT. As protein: CATSRDRAVNQPQHF. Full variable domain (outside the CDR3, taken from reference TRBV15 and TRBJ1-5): DAMVIQNPRYQVTQFGKPVTLSCSQTLNHNVMYWYQQKSSQAPKLLFHYYDKDFNNEADTPDNFQSRRPNTSFCFLDIRSPGLGDTAMYLCATSRDRAVNQPQHFGDGTRLSIL.